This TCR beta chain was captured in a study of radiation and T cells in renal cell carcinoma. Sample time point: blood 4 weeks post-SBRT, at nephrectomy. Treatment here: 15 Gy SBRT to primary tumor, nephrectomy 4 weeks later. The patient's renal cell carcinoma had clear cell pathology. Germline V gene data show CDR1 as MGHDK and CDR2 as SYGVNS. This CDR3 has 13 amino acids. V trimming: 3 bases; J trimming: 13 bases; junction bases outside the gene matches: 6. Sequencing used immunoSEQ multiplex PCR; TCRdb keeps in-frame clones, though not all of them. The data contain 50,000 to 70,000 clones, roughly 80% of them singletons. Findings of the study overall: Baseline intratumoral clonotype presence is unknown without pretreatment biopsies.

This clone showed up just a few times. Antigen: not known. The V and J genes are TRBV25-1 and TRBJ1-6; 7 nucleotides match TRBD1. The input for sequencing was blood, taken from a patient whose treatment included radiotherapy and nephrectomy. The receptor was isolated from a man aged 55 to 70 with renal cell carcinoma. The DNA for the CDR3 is TGTGCCAGCAGTGACAGGGGGAGGGATCCCCTCCACTTT. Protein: CASSDRGRDPLHF.